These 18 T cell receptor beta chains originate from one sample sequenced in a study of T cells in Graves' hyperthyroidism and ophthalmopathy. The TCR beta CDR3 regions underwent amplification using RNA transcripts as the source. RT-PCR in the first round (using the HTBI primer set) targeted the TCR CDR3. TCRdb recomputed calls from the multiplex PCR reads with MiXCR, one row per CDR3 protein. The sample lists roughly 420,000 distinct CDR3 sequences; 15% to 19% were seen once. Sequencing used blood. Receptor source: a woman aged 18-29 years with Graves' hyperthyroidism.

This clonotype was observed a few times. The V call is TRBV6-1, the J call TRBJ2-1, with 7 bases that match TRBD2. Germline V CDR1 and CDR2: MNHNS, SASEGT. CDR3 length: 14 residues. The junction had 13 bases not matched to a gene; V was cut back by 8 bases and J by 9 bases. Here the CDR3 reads CASGRTSFDGEQFF. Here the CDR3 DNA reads TGTGCCAGCGGAAGGACTAGTTTCGACGGTGAGCAGTTCTTC.

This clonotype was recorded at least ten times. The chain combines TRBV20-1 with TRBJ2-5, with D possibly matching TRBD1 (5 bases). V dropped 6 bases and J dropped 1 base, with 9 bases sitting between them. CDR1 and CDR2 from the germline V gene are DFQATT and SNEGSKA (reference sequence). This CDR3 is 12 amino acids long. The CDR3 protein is CSADRIQETQYF. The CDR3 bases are TGCAGTGCCGACAGAATCCAAGAGACCCAGTACTTC.

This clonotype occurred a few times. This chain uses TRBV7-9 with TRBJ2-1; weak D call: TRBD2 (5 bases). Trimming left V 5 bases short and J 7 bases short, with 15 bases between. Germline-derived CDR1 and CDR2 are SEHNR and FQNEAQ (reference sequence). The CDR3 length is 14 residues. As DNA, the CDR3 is TGTGCCAGCAGCCAAACAGCCGCGGGTAATGAGCAGTTCTTC. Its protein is CASSQTAAGNEQFF.

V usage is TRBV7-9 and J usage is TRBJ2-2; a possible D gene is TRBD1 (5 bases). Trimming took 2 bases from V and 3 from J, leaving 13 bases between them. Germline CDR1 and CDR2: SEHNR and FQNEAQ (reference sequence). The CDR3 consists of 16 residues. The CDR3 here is CASSLLVAGYTGELFF. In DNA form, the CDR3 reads TGTGCCAGCAGCTTACTAGTCGCAGGGTACACCGGGGAGCTGTTTTTT.

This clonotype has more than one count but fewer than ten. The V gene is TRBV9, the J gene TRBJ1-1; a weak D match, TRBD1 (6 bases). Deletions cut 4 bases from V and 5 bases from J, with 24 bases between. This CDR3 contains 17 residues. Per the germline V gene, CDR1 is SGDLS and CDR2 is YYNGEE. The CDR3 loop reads CASSLIRDITGGTEAFF. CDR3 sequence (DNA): TGTGCCAGCAGCCTCATACGGGACATCACCGGAGGAACTGAAGCTTTCTTT.

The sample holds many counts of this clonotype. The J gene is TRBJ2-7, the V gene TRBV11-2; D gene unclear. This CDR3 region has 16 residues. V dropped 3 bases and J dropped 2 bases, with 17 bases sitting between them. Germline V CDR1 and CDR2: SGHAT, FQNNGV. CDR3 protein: CASSLGSPQATYEQYF. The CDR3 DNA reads TGTGCCAGCAGCTTGGGGTCCCCGCAGGCCACCTACGAGCAGTACTTC.

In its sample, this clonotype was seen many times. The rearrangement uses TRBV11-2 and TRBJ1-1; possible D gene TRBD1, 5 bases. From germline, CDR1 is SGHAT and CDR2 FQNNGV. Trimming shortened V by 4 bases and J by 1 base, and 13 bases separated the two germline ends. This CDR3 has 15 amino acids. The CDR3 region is CASSSLNTGNTEAFF. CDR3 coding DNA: TGTGCCAGCAGCTCACTTAACACAGGGAACACTGAAGCTTTCTTT.

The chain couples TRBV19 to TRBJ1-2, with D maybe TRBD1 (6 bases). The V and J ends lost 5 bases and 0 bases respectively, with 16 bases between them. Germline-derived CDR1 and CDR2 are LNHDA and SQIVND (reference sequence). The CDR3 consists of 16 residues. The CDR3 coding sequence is TGTGCCAGTAGTTCCTTGGACAGCACATCTAACTATGGCTACACCTTC. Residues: CASSSLDSTSNYGYTF.

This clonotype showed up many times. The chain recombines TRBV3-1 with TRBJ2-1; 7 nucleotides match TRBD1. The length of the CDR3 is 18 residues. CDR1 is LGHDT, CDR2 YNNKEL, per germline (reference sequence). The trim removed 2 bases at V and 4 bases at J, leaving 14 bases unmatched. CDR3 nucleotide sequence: TGTGCCAGCAGCCAATTCCTACAGGGGACCTCGACATACAATGAGCAGTTCTTC. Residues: CASSQFLQGTSTYNEQFF.

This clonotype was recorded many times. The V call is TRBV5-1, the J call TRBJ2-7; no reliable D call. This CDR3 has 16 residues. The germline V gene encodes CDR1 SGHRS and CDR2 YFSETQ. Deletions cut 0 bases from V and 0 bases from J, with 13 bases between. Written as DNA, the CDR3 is TGCGCCAGCAGCTTGGGAGCTACCTACAGCTCCTACGAGCAGTACTTC. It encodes CASSLGATYSSYEQYF.

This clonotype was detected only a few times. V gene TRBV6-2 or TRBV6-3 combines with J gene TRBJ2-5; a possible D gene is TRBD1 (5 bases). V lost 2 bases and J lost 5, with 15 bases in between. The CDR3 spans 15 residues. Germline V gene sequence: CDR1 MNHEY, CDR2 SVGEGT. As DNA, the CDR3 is TGTGCCAGCAGTTACAGTCGCGTGGGGCGTGAGACCCAGTACTTC. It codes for CASSYSRVGRETQYF.

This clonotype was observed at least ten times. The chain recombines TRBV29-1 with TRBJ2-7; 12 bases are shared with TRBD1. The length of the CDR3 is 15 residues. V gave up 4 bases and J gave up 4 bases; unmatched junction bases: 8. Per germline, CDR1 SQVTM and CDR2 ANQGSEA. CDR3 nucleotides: TGCAGCGTTGCCGGGGGACAGGGGGCCGAATACGAGCAGTACTTC. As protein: CSVAGGQGAEYEQYF.

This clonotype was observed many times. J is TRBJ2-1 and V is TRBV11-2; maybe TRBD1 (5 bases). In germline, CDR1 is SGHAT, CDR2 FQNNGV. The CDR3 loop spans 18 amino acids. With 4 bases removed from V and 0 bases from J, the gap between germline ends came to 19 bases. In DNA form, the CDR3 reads TGTGCCAGCAGCTCAACCGGGTTCTACAGGCTCTCCTACAATGAGCAGTTCTTC. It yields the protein CASSSTGFYRLSYNEQFF.

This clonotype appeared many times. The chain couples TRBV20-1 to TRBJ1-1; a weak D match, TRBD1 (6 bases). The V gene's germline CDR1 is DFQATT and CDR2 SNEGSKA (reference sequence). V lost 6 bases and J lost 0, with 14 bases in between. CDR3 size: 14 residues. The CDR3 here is CSATLDSMNTEAFF. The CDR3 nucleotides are TGCAGTGCAACATTGGACAGCATGAACACTGAAGCTTTCTTT.

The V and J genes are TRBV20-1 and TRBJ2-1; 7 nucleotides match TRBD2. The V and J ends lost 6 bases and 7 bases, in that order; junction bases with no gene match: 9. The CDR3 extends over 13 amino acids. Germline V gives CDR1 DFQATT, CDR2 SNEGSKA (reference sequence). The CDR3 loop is CSAIGLVRNEQFF. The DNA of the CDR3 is TGCAGTGCGATCGGACTAGTTAGGAATGAGCAGTTCTTC.

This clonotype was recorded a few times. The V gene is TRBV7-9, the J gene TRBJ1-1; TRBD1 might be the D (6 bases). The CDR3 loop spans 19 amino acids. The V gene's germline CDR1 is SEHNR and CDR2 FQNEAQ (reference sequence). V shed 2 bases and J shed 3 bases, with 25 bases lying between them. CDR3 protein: CASSLIVGQRYRGDTEAFF. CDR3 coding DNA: TGTGCCAGCAGCTTAATCGTAGGACAGAGGTATAGGGGCGACACTGAAGCTTTCTTT.

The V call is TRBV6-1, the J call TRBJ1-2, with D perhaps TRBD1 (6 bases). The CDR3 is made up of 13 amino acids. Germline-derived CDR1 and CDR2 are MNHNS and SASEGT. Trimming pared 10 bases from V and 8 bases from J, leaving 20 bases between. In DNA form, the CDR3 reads TGTGCCATTTCGACAGGTTACCGCTACGGCTACACCTTC. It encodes CAISTGYRYGYTF.

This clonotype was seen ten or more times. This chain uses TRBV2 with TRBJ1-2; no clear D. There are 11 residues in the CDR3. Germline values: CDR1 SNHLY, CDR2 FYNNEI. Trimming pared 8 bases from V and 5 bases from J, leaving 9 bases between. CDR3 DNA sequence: TGTGCCAGCCAAGGTCTTTATGGCTACACCTTC. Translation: CASQGLYGYTF.